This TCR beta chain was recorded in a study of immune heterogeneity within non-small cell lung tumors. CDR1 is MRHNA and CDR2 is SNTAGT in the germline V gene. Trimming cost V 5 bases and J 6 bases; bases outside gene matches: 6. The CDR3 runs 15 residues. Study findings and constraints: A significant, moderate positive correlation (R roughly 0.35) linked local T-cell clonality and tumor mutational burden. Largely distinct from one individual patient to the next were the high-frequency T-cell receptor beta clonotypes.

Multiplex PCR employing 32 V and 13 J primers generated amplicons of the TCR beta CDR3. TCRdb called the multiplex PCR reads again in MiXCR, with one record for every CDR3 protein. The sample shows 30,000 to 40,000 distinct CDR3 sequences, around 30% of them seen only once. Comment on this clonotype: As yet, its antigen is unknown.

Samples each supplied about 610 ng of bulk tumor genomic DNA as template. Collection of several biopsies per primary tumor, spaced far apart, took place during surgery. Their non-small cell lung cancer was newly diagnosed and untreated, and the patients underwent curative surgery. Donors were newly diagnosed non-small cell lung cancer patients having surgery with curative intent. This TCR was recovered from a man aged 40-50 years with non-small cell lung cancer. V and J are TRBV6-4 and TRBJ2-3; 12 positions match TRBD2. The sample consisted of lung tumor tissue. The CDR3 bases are TGTGCCAGCAGTCTAGCGGGGGGGGGGTGTGATACGCAGTATTTT. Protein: CASSLAGGGCDTQYF.